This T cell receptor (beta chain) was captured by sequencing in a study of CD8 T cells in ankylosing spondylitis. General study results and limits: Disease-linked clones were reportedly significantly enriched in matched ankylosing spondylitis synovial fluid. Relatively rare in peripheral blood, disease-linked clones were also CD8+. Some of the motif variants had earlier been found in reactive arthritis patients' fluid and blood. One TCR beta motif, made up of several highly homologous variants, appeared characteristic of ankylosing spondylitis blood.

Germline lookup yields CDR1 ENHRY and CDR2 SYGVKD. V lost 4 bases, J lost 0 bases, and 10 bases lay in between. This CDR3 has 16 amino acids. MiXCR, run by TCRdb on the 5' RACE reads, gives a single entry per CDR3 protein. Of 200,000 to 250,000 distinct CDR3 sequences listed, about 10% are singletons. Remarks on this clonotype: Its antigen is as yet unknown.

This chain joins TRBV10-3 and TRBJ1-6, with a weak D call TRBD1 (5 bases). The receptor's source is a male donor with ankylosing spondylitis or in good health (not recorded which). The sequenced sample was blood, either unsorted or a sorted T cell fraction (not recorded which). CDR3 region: CAISGTQSSYNSPLHF. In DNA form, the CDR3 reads TGTGCCATCAGTGGGACACAGAGCTCCTATAATTCACCCCTCCACTTT.